This T cell receptor beta chain was recovered during a study of T cells in Graves' hyperthyroidism and ophthalmopathy. The wider study: Peripheral blood was secured at the point of initial diagnosis, before any treatment. Study-wide points: Blood also carried most thyroid clonotypes expanded above 0.001.

Notes on this clonotype: As yet, its antigen is unknown. A much larger clone differs by one base, so this may be a read error.

From RNA transcripts, TCR beta CDR3 regions were amplified. The TCR CDR3 was amplified in a first-round RT-PCR using the HTBI primer set. TCRdb re-analysed the multiplex PCR reads in MiXCR, keeping a single row per CDR3 protein. The sample carries 250,000 to 300,000 distinct CDR3 sequences, about 16% recorded once. Germline CDR1 and CDR2: SNHLY and FYNNEI. This CDR3 is built from 17 residues. J was trimmed by 3 bases and V by 3 bases; bases with no gene match: 12. Hyperthyroidism in the patients, aged 18 to 65, was newly diagnosed and under 2 months in duration. Clinical symptoms, serum thyroxine and TRAb, thyroid ultrasound and orbital computed tomography together formed the diagnostic basis.

The sample was blood. The clonotype comes from a woman aged 50 to 60 with Graves' hyperthyroidism that later progressed to Graves' ophthalmopathy. The chain employs TRBV2 and TRBJ2-3; TRBD1 matches at 7 bases. CDR3 in amino acids: CASSETGSSLNTDTQYF. CDR3 nucleotide sequence: TGTGCCAGCAGTGAGACAGGGTCAAGTCTAAATACAGATACGCAGTATTTT.